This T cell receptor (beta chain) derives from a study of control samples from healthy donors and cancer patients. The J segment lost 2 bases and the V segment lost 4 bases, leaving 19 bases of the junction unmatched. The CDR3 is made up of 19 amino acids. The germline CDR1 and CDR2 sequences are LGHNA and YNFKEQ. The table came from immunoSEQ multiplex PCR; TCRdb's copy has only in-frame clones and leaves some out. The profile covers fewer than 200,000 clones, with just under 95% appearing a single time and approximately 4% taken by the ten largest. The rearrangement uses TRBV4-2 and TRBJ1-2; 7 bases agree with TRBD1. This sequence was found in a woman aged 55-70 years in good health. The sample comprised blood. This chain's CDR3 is CASSRINNRQGQRNYGYTF. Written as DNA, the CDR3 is TGTGCCAGCAGCCGCATAAACAATAGACAGGGACAGAGAAACTATGGCTACACCTTC.